This T cell receptor (beta chain) was recorded in a study of T cell responses to AZD1222 COVID-19 vaccine. Whole-study results and caveats: Repertoire sampling was restricted to post-peak T cell response timepoints. Vaccine-related CD4 TCRs covered spike, predominating at 160-218 and 743-854. Donor demographics were predominantly white British with a female majority; clonal diversity may be underestimated. In the spike-specific TCR repertoire, nearly half reportedly target unmutated variant regions.

This clone was counted a single time. No antigen is known for it. Generated by immunoSEQ multiplex PCR, the TCRdb table keeps only in-frame clones and is missing some. Of 85,000 to 130,000 clones listed, approximately 87% are singletons. The receptor was derived from an adult in good health. Sample: peripheral blood, taken on day 0 of AZD1222 vaccination.

CDR3 protein: CASSPAGFYGYTF. Here the CDR3 DNA reads TGTGCCAGCAGCCCGGCGGGGTTCTATGGCTACACCTTC. This chain connects TRBV12-3 or TRBV12-4 to TRBJ1-2, with D uncertain. CDR3 size: 13 residues. V was clipped by 6 bases and J by 4 bases, with 12 bases between them.